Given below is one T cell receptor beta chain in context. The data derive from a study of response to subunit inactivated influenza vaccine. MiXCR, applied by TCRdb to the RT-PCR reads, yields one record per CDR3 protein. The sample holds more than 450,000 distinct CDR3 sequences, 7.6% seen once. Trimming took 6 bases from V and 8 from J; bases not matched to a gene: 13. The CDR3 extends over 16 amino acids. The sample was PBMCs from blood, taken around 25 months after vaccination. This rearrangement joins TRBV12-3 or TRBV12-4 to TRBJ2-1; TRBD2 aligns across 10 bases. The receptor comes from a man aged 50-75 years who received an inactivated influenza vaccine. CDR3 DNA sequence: TGTGCCAGCAGACCCGGACTAGCGGAGGGGGCCCATGAGCAGTTCTTC. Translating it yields CASRPGLAEGAHEQFF.